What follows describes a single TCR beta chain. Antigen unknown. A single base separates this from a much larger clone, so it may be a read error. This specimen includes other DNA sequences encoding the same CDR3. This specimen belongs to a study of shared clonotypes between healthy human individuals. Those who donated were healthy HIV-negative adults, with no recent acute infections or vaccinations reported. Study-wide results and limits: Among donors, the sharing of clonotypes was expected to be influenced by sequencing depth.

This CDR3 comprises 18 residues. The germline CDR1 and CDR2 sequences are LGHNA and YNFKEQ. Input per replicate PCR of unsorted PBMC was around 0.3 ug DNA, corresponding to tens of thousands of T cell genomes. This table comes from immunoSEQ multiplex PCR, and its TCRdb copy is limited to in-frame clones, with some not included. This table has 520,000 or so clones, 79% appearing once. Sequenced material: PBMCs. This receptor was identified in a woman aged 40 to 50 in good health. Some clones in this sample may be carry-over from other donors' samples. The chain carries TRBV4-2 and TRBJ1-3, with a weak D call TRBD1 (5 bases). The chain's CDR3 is CASSQDARDGNSGNTIYF. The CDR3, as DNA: TGTGCCAGCAGCCAAGATGCCCGGGACGGAAACTCTGGAAACACCATATACTTT.